A few counts support the clone carrying this T cell receptor beta chain. Its antigen is unidentified. Data came from immunoSEQ multiplex PCR; TCRdb stores just in-frame clones and leaves some out. The sample shows 950,000 to 1,300,000 clones, around 74% of them seen only once. Trimming took off 1 base at V and 0 bases at J, with 11 bases between the two ends. This CDR3 region has 16 residues. Looked up from germline, CDR1 is SNHLY and CDR2 is FYNNEI. The data were obtained in a study of shared clonotypes between healthy human individuals. Overall study results and limits: In a handful of donors, about 5% of naive CD4 clonotypes appeared in common.

This chain connects TRBV2 to TRBJ2-3; TRBD2 might be the D (6 bases). This TCR was sampled from a man between 18 and 35 years old in good health. Sequenced material: memory CD4+ T cells sorted from blood. Subset of the sample: CD45RA-negative fraction. CDR3 DNA: TGTGCCAGCAGTGAAGGGGCCCGGGGGAGCACAGATACGCAGTATTTT. Amino acid sequence: CASSEGARGSTDTQYF.